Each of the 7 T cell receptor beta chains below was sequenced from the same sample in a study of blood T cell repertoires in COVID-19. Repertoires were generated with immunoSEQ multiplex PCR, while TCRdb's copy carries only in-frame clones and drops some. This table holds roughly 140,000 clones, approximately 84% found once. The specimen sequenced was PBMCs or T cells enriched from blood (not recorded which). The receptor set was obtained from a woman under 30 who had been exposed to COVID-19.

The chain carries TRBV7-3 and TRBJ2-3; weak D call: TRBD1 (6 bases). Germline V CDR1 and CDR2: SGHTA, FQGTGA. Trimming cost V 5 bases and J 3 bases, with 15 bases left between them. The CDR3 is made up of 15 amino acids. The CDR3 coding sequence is TGTGCCAGCAGCCCGCAACCCACAGGGACAGATACGCAGTATTTT. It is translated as CASSPQPTGTDTQYF.

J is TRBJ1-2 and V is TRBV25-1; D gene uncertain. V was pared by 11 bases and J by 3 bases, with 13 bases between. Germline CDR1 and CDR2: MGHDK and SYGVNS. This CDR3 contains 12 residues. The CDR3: CAREGADYGYTF. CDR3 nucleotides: TGTGCCCGCGAAGGAGCTGACTATGGCTACACCTTC.

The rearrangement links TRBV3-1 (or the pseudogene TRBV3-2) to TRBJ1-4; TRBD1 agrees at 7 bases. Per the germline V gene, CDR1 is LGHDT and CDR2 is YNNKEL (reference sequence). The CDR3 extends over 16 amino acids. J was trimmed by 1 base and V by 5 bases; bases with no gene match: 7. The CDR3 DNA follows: TGTGCCAGCAGCACCCGTTACAGGGGAACTAATGAAAAACTGTTTTTT. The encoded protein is CASSTRYRGTNEKLFF.

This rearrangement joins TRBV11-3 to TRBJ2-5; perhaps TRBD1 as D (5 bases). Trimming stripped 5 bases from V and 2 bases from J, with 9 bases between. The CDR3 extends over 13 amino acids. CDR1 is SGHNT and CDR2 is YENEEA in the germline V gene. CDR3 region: CASSVGLQETQYF. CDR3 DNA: TGTGCCAGCAGCGTGGGGCTACAAGAGACCCAGTACTTC.

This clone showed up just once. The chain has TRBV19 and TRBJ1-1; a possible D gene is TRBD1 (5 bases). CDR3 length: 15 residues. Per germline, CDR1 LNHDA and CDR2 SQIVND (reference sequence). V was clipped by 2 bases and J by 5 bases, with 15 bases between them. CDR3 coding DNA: TGTGCCAGTAGTATATCGGGAAACCGGGGGACTGAAGCTTTCTTT. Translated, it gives CASSISGNRGTEAFF.

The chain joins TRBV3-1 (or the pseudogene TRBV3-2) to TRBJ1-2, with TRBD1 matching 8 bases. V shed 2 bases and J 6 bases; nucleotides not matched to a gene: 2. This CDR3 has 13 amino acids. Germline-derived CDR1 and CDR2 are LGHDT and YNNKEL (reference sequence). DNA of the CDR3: TGTGCCAGCAGCCAAACAGGGGGGGATGGCTACACCTTC. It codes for CASSQTGGDGYTF.

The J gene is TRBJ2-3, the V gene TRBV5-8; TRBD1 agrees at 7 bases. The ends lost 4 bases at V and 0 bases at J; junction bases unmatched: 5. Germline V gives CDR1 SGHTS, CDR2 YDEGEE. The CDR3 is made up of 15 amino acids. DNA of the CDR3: TGTGCCAGCAGCGTGGGACAGAGTAGCACAGATACGCAGTATTTT. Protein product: CASSVGQSSTDTQYF.